These 5 T cell receptor beta chains came from one sample sequenced in a study of blood T cells in healthy people across ages. Together with a sample-barcoded 5' primer, a J-beta primer mix was included in a second PCR lasting about 7 to 11 cycles. TCRdb independently ran MiXCR on the 5' RACE reads; one entry per CDR3 protein. In the table there are hundreds of thousands of distinct CDR3 sequences, roughly three fifths of which are singletons. Sequenced material: blood. These receptors were collected from a man between 40 and 49 years old in good health.

A remark on this clonotype: One end of the junction does not line up with germline, which may come from a read error. CDR3 coding DNA: TGTGCCACCAGTGATGGGGGGGCTCTCCGGGGAAATCAACCCCAGCATTTT. Its protein is CATSDGGALRGNQPQHF. The chain links TRBV24-1 to TRBJ1-5, with D perhaps TRBD1 (6 bases). This CDR3 contains 17 residues. Germline CDR1 and CDR2: KGHDR and SFDVKD.

The chain carries TRBV5-1 and TRBJ2-3, with D maybe TRBD1 (6 bases). The CDR3 spans 16 residues. From germline, CDR1 is SGHRS and CDR2 YFSETQ. Trimming cost V 6 bases and J 1 base, with 18 bases left between them. As DNA, the CDR3 is TGCGCCAGCACGACAGGAGCATTTCGCCGCACAGATACGCAGTATTTT. This gives the protein CASTTGAFRRTDTQYF.

V and J are TRBV12-3 or TRBV12-4 and TRBJ2-5, with D maybe TRBD2 (6 bases). The better agreement between TRBJ2-7 and the DNA end casts doubt on the J call. CDR3 length equals 13 residues. CDR3 nucleotide sequence: TGTGCCAGCAGTGTGGCTAGCGAGGACGAGCAGTACTTC. This sequence encodes CASSVASEDEQYF.

To note about this clonotype: This may arise from a read error, as a much more abundant clone is one base away. The rearrangement joins TRBV28 to TRBJ1-5, with TRBD1 matching over 9 bases. V was clipped by 3 bases and J by 7 bases; unmatched bases: 4. Per germline, CDR1 MDHEN and CDR2 SYDVKM. The CDR3 runs 14 residues. The CDR3 reads CASSLGTGKQPQHF. In DNA form, the CDR3 reads TGTGCCAGCAGTTTGGGGACAGGGAAACAGCCCCAGCATTTT.

The chain joins TRBV3-1 to TRBJ2-4; no clear D. The DNA end favors TRBJ2-5, so the J call may be wrong. Germline V CDR1 and CDR2: LGHDT, YNNKEL (reference sequence). The CDR3 is 15 amino acids. For the CDR3, the DNA is TGTGCCAGCAGCCAATACCGAACTCAACGGGAGACCCAGTACTTC. Its protein is CASSQYRTQRETQYF.